Reported below is one TCR beta chain. Its antigen remains undetermined. No clone much larger than this one lies a single base away; base qualities are absent. This specimen belongs to a study of early T cells in non-severe SARS-CoV-2 infection (dated by TCRdb to the early 2020s). Some background on the complete study: Bulk RNA from unsorted whole blood was used for TCR sequencing, so alpha and beta chains could not be paired.

Measured from the cysteine to the phenylalanine, the CDR3 is 16 residues long. Just CDR3 DNA is preserved here, 48 bases in frame from base 1. The V end loses 5 bases and the J end loses 2 bases, and a stretch of 15 bases separates them. CDR1 and CDR2 are drawn from the germline V gene: SGHAT, FQNNGV. The study was a case-control design nested within a healthcare worker cohort in London, UK, with weekly nasopharyngeal swab PCR tests and blood sampling. Healthcare workers were recruited during the week of the UK lockdown, between 23 and 31 March 2020, and followed weekly for up to roughly 16 weeks. The library was built by means of 5' RACE. The data were produced on a NextSeq 500. To correct for sequencing error and PCR bias, the TCR library protocol tagged individual cDNA molecules with unique molecular identifiers. Both TCR alpha and beta chains were sequenced, and tight co-correlation was observed between alpha and beta sequence abundances in each sample. Per the authors' processing: Decombinator V4 was used to annotate the V gene, J gene and CDR3 of the TCR sequences. Expanded TCRs were defined as changing significantly between any two time points under a Poisson model with p below 0.0001. TCR abundances were normalised to the total number of TCRs sequenced per sample and were expressed as counts per million. TRAV1-2 paired with TRAJ12, TRAJ20 or TRAJ33 defined MAIT TCRs, while TRAV10 paired with TRAJ18 defined iNKT TCRs. VDJdb, accessed 1 November 2021, was searched for CMV, EBV and SARS-CoV-2 annotated TCRs, excluding TCRs annotated for multiple antigens. TCRdb reprocessing: public reads trimmed at Q25 with fastp, clones called with MiXCR, in-frame beta chains kept. Records with the same CDR3 protein are collapsed into one entry carrying the most frequent genes and DNA. The V and J calls come from TCRdb's annotation, not from the publication. The sample yields under 90,000 distinct CDR3 sequences; around 13% were counted once. The leading ten clones occupy about 6% of the sample.

The full study reports these points: VDJdb matching was skewed toward anti-spike CD8 responses and likely underestimated virus-specific expansions by missing private and CD4 specificities.

The sample was whole blood. The source of this sequence is an adult who was a healthcare worker with PCR-confirmed SARS-CoV-2 infection or an uninfected control (not recorded which). The V and J genes are TRBV11-2 and TRBJ2-2; matching of 5 bases hints at TRBD1 as the D gene. The CDR3 region reads CASSPRQTFNTGELFF. The nucleotide sequence is given as TGTGCCAGCAGCCCCCGACAGACCTTTAACACCGGGGAGCTGTTTTTT.